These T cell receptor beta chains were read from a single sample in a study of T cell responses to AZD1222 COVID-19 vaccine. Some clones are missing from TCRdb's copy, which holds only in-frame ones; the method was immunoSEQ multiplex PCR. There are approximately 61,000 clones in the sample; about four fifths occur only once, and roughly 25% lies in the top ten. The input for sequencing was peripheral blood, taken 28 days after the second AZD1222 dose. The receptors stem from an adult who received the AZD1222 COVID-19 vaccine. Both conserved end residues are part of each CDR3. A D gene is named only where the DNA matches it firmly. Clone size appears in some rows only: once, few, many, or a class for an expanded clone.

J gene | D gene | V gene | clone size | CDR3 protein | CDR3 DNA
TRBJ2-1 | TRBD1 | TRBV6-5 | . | CASSRGQGPIYEQFF | TGTGCCAGCAGTCGTGGACAGGGGCCCATCTATGAGCAGTTCTTC
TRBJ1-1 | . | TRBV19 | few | CASSIGNRVGTEAFF | TGTGCCAGTAGTATAGGAAACAGGGTGGGCACTGAAGCTTTCTTT
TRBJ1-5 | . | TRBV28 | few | CAISRERGILHGQPQHF | TGTGCCATATCCCGCGAGAGGGGAATCCTCCATGGTCAGCCCCAGCATTTT
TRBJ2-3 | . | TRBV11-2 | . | CASSLGQGSTDTQYF | TGTGCCAGCAGCTTAGGGCAGGGAAGCACAGATACGCAGTATTTT
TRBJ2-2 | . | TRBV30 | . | CAWSVEQGLSTGELFF | TGTGCCTGGAGTGTCGAGCAGGGATTAAGCACCGGGGAGCTGTTTTTT
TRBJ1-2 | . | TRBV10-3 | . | CAISERVQPRYGYTF | TGTGCCATCAGTGAGCGTGTACAGCCCCGCTATGGCTACACCTTC
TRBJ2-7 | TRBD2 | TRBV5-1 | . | CASSLDFRGDYSYEQYF | TGCGCCAGCAGCTTAGATTTTCGGGGGGACTACTCCTACGAGCAGTACTTC
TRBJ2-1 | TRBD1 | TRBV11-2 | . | CASSLGTVYNEQFF | TGTGCCAGCAGCCTCGGGACAGTTTACAATGAGCAGTTCTTC
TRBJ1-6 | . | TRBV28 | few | CASKVYSHGSPLHF | TGTGCCAGCAAAGTGTACTCACACGGTTCACCCCTCCACTTT
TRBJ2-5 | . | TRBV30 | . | CAWSSQETQYF | TGTGCCTGGAGTAGTCAAGAGACCCAGTACTTC
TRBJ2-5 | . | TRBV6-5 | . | CASSPRTREETQYF | TGTGCCAGCAGTCCCCGGACAAGGGAAGAGACCCAGTACTTC
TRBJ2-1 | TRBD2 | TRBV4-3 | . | CASSREGNNEQFF | TGCGCCAGCAGCCGGGAGGGGAACAATGAGCAGTTCTTC